The 18 T cell receptor beta chains presented below share a single source sample, sequenced in a study of cytomegalovirus exposure and HLA in healthy donors. PCR employed 60 Vbeta and 13 Jbeta primers. Clones were read by immunoSEQ multiplex PCR, and TCRdb kept only the in-frame ones, dropping some. The sample lists some 70,000 clones; about 80% were seen once. The sequenced sample consisted of PBMCs. The receptors come from a man aged 18 to 35 in good health and CMV-seronegative.

The chain uses TRBV10-2 and TRBJ1-2; D ambiguous. Germline values: CDR1 WSHSY, CDR2 SAAADI. The CDR3 sequence is 12 residues long. The germline V and J ends were trimmed by 7 bases and 6 bases, with 12 bases remaining between them. This CDR3 is CASTLGGHGYTF. The CDR3 DNA sequence: TGCGCCAGCACCCTAGGAGGGCATGGCTACACCTTC.

The DNA for the CDR3 is TGTGCCAGCAGTTTATACGTCCCTCGACAGGGGGTAAGAGGAAGCAATCAGCCCCAGCATTTT. Translated, it gives CASSLYVPRQGVRGSNQPQHF. The V gene is TRBV28, the J gene TRBJ1-5, with TRBD1 identical over 9 bases. Germline CDR1 MDHEN, CDR2 SYDVKM. This CDR3 region has 21 residues. V trimming: 1 base; J trimming: 1 base; junction bases outside the gene matches: 17. Full variable domain (missing parts from reference TRBV28 and TRBJ1-5): DVKVTQSSRYLVKRTGEKVFLECVQDMDHENMFWYRQDPGLGLRLIYFSYDVKMKEKGDIPEGYSVSREKKERFSLILESASTNQTSMYLCASSLYVPRQGVRGSNQPQHFGDGTRLSIL.

The chain combines TRBV11-2 with TRBJ2-1, with no clear D. The CDR3 spans 14 residues. The germline V gene has CDR1 SGHAT and CDR2 FQNNGV. The V gene lost 1 base and the J gene lost 5 bases, with 9 bases spanning the gap. CDR3 sequence (DNA): TGTGCCAGCAGCTTAGTTGCGCGAAACAATGAGCAGTTCTTC. Translating gives CASSLVARNNEQFF.

The CDR3 coding sequence is TGTGCCAGCAGTTACTTAGCGTCTGGGGCCAACGTCCTGACTTTC. It yields the protein CASSYLASGANVLTF. The V call is TRBV6-5, the J call TRBJ2-6; maybe TRBD2 (5 bases). This CDR3 is 15 amino acids long. The germline V and J ends were trimmed by 1 base and 1 base, with 5 bases remaining between them. CDR1 MNHEY and CDR2 SVGAGI come from the germline V gene.

The chain links TRBV29-1 to TRBJ1-2; 7 bases are a match to TRBD1. Germline CDR1 reads SQVTM; CDR2 reads ANQGSEA. V gave up 3 bases and J gave up 4 bases; unmatched junction bases: 5. The CDR3 spans 13 residues. The CDR3 is CSVDDGQAYGYTF. CDR3 DNA sequence: TGCAGCGTTGATGATGGACAGGCCTATGGCTACACCTTC.

The rearrangement links TRBV23-1 to TRBJ1-2; D is undetermined. Being an ORF, TRBV23-1 has a function that is uncertain. The germline V and J ends were trimmed by 2 bases and 9 bases, with 7 bases remaining between them. This CDR3 comprises 11 residues. DNA of the CDR3: TGCGCCAGCAGTCAAGAAACTCGCTACACCTTC. Protein product: CASSQETRYTF.

The V and J genes are TRBV29-1 and TRBJ1-1; no reliable D call. The CDR3 is 13 amino acids. V was shortened by 3 bases and J by 1 base, with 9 bases between the two germline ends. Germline assignment: CDR1 SQVTM and CDR2 ANQGSEA. CDR3 sequence: CSVEPAQNTEAFF. DNA for the CDR3: TGCAGCGTTGAGCCCGCACAGAACACTGAAGCTTTCTTT.

This chain links TRBV30 with TRBJ1-5, with D perhaps matching TRBD1 (5 bases). V shed 4 bases and J shed 6 bases, with 13 bases lying between them. The CDR3 totals 13 residues. Germline loops: CDR1 GTSNPN, CDR2 SVGIG (reference sequence). The CDR3 loop is CAWTSGGGQPQHF. CDR3 DNA: TGTGCCTGGACTTCGGGGGGAGGTCAGCCCCAGCATTTT.

With regard to this clone: One end of the junction does not line up with germline, which may come from a read error. This chain connects TRBV5-6 to TRBJ1-2, with D maybe TRBD1 (6 bases). The germline CDR1 and CDR2 sequences are SGHDT and YYEEEE. CDR3 size: 13 residues. The CDR3 sequence is CASTLDRNYGYTF. The CDR3 DNA follows: TGTGCCAGCACCTTGGACAGAAACTATGGCTACACCTTC.

The V gene is TRBV27, the J gene TRBJ2-2, with D unresolved. CDR1 and CDR2 from the germline V gene are MNHEY and SMNVEV (reference sequence). Trimming pared 5 bases from V and 8 bases from J, leaving 12 bases between. This CDR3 region has 13 residues. CDR3 nucleotide sequence: TGTGCCAGCAGTCCCGAAATCCGGGGGGAGCTGTTTTTT. Encoded protein: CASSPEIRGELFF.

The chain employs TRBV5-4 and TRBJ2-3; TRBD2 might be the D (6 bases). The CDR3 has 15 amino acids. Germline lookup yields CDR1 SGHNT and CDR2 YYREEE (reference sequence). Trimming took 0 bases from V and 0 from J, leaving 8 bases between them. CDR3 in amino acids: CASSLETRSTDTQYF. In DNA, the CDR3 is TGTGCCAGCAGCTTGGAGACTAGGAGCACAGATACGCAGTATTTT.

This chain uses TRBV7-2 with TRBJ2-1, with 7 bases matching TRBD2. The germline CDR1 and CDR2 sequences are SGHTA and FQGNSA. The CDR3 consists of 14 residues. The junction had 3 bases not matched to a gene; V was cut back by 4 bases and J by 3 bases. CDR3: CASSSPGGYNEQFF. The CDR3 coding sequence is TGTGCCAGCAGCTCCCCGGGGGGCTACAATGAGCAGTTCTTC.

This chain uses TRBV5-5 with TRBJ1-3, with TRBD1 matching 9 bases. Trimming cost V 4 bases and J 0 bases; bases outside gene matches: 2. In germline, CDR1 is SGHKS, CDR2 YYEKEE (reference sequence). This CDR3 spans 15 amino acids. CDR3 amino acids: CASSVGQGSGNTIYF. The CDR3 coding sequence is TGTGCCAGCAGCGTGGGACAGGGCTCTGGAAACACCATATATTTT.

This chain uses TRBV30 with TRBJ1-1; TRBD1 matches at 11 bases. After removal of 0 bases from V and 1 base from J, the junction contained 10 bases not matched to a gene. This CDR3 spans 18 amino acids. Germline values: CDR1 GTSNPN, CDR2 SVGIG (reference sequence). CDR3 in DNA: TGTGCCTGGAGTGTATTTAAGGGACAGGGGGTAGGGAACACTGAAGCTTTCTTT. Translated: CAWSVFKGQGVGNTEAFF.

In its sample, this clone was seen a few times. The V gene is TRBV2, the J gene TRBJ2-3, with 10 nucleotides matching TRBD2. The junction had 5 bases not matched to a gene; V was cut back by 5 bases and J by 0 bases. The CDR3 has 16 amino acids. Looked up from germline, CDR1 is SNHLY and CDR2 is FYNNEI. The CDR3 loop is CASSFTSGASTDTQYF. CDR3 DNA sequence: TGTGCCAGCAGTTTCACTAGCGGGGCTAGCACAGATACGCAGTATTTT.

This clone was detected a few times. V usage is TRBV28 and J usage is TRBJ1-1, with 7 bases fitting TRBD1. Germline CDR1 and CDR2: MDHEN and SYDVKM. J lost 2 bases, V lost 6 bases, and 6 bases had no gene match. CDR3 length equals 14 residues. Here the CDR3 reads CASRGGQQNTEAFF. In DNA, the CDR3 is TGTGCCAGCAGGGGGGGACAGCAAAACACTGAAGCTTTCTTT.

This clone was counted between two and nine times. This rearrangement joins TRBV7-9 to TRBJ1-2; tentative D call: TRBD1 (5 bases). CDR1 SEHNR and CDR2 FQNEAQ come from the germline V gene (reference sequence). The ends were cut back, 0 bases at V and 3 bases at J, with 5 bases in the middle. This CDR3 has 13 residues. The chain's CDR3 is CASSLARDYGYTF. In nucleotides, the CDR3 is TGTGCCAGCAGCTTAGCCAGGGACTATGGCTACACCTTC.

The genes are TRBV5-1 and TRBJ2-3; tentatively, D is TRBD2 (5 bases). The germline V and J ends were trimmed by 4 bases and 4 bases, with 10 bases remaining between them. This CDR3 has 13 residues. Germline values: CDR1 SGHRS, CDR2 YFSETQ. The CDR3 is CASSLPGSDTQYF. The CDR3, as DNA: TGCGCCAGCAGCCTCCCGGGATCAGATACGCAGTATTTT.